These 22 T cell receptor beta chains were all obtained from the same sample, sequenced in a study of shared clonotypes between healthy human individuals. TCRdb keeps only in-frame clones here, not all; method: immunoSEQ multiplex PCR. The sample carries approximately 1.4 million clones, 98% recorded once. Sequencing was done on a sample of naive CD4+ T cells sorted from blood. Indicated subset: CD45RA+ positively selected. The receptors here all came from a man aged 30 to 45 in good health.

The rearrangement joins TRBV5-1 to TRBJ2-7; D perhaps matches TRBD1 (7 bases). V lost 0 bases and J lost 1, with 14 bases in between. Germline-derived CDR1 and CDR2 are SGHRS and YFSETQ. The CDR3 consists of 16 residues. The CDR3 loop is CASSLGGTATSYEQYF. The CDR3 DNA reads as TGCGCCAGCAGCTTGGGCGGGACAGCGACGTCCTACGAGCAGTACTTC.

This sequence joins TRBV1 and TRBJ1-2. TRBV1 represents a pseudogene. CDR3 length: 17 residues. The chain's CDR3 is CTSSLHWGGRSNYGYTF. The CDR3 region has the DNA TGCACCAGCAGCCTCCATTGGGGGGGGCGATCTAACTATGGCTACACCTTC.

The V gene is TRBV11-1, the J gene TRBJ2-7; maybe TRBD1 (6 bases). CDR1 and CDR2 from the germline V gene are SGHAT and FQDESV (reference sequence). The V end was cut by 5 bases, the J end by 1 base, with 18 bases between. This CDR3 is built from 16 residues. The CDR3, as DNA: TGTGCCAGCAGCCCAAGTGGCAGGGGTAGGTCCTACGAGCAGTACTTC. This gives the protein CASSPSGRGRSYEQYF.

The rearrangement uses TRBV11-2 and TRBJ2-6; D unclear. CDR1 and CDR2 (germline): SGHAT, FQNNGV. Trimming stripped 5 bases from V and 0 bases from J, with 14 bases between. The CDR3 covers 17 residues. The CDR3 DNA follows: TGTGCCAGCAGCGTCGGACCTATTCTCTCTGGGGCCAACGTCCTGACTTTC. This sequence encodes CASSVGPILSGANVLTF.

The J gene is TRBJ2-7, the V gene TRBV7-2, with D maybe TRBD1 (5 bases). Germline V gene lookup returns CDR1 SGHTA and CDR2 FQGNSA. Trimming took 0 bases from V and 0 from J, leaving 24 bases between them. The CDR3 is 20 residues long. CDR3 in amino acids: CASSLAWAGPTGSSSYEQYF. Written as DNA, the CDR3 is TGTGCCAGCAGCTTAGCATGGGCAGGGCCTACTGGGTCGAGCTCCTACGAGCAGTACTTC. Full variable domain (remainder filled in from reference TRBV7-2 and TRBJ2-7): GAGVSQSPSNKVTEKGKDVELRCDPISGHTALYWYRQSLGQGLEFLIYFQGNSAPDKSGLPSDRFSAERTGGSVSTLTIQRTQQEDSAVYLCASSLAWAGPTGSSSYEQYFGPGTRLTVT.

The V gene is TRBV15, the J gene TRBJ2-7; a weak D match, TRBD2 (5 bases). Germline CDR1 and CDR2: LNHNV and YYDKDF (reference sequence). There are 16 residues in the CDR3. V lost 5 bases and J 2 bases, leaving 19 bases between the germline ends. CDR3 DNA sequence: TGTGCCACCAGCCGGAGCGGTAGGGTTCGGCCCTACGAGCAGTACTTC. Its translation is CATSRSGRVRPYEQYF. Full variable domain (rest looked up from reference TRBV15 and TRBJ2-7): DAMVIQNPRYQVTQFGKPVTLSCSQTLNHNVMYWYQQKSSQAPKLLFHYYDKDFNNEADTPDNFQSRRPNTSFCFLDIRSPGLGDTAMYLCATSRSGRVRPYEQYFGPGTRLTVT.

V gene TRBV29-1 combines with J gene TRBJ2-1; D call uncertain. Germline V gene lookup returns CDR1 SQVTM and CDR2 ANQGSEA. The length of the CDR3 is 9 residues. Trimming pared 3 bases from V and 9 bases from J, leaving 3 bases between. The CDR3 region is CSVEIEQFF. CDR3 DNA: TGCAGCGTTGAGATTGAGCAGTTCTTC.

The V gene is TRBV15, the J gene TRBJ2-7; the D gene could be TRBD1 or TRBD2 (6 bases each). Trimming removed 3 bases at V and 0 bases at J, with 21 bases between. Germline V CDR1 and CDR2: LNHNV, YYDKDF (reference sequence). CDR3 length: 18 residues. CDR3 DNA: TGTGCCACCAGCAGGTGGGGGCGGGGCGGGCCGACCTCCTACGAGCAGTACTTC. This codes for CATSRWGRGGPTSYEQYF.

The CDR3 loop is CASSLTGTGASYTF. CDR3 nucleotide sequence: TGTGCCAGCAGTCTAACCGGGACCGGAGCTTCGTACACCTTC. The rearrangement uses TRBV28 and TRBJ1-2, with a weak D call TRBD1 (5 bases). The germline CDR1 and CDR2 sequences are MDHEN and SYDVKM. V was clipped by 5 bases and J by 11 bases, with 21 bases between them. This CDR3 has 14 amino acids.

The rearrangement joins TRBV5-1 to TRBJ2-1; perhaps TRBD1 as D (6 bases). The CDR3 sequence is 15 residues long. From germline, CDR1 is SGHRS and CDR2 YFSETQ. V lost 4 bases and J lost 4, with 15 bases in between. The CDR3 loop is CASSDPGVGYNEQFF. The CDR3 coding sequence is TGCGCCAGCAGCGATCCAGGGGTAGGATACAATGAGCAGTTCTTC.

J is TRBJ2-1 and V is TRBV19; D tentatively fits TRBD1 or TRBD2 (5 bases each). The CDR3 contains 15 residues. V was clipped by 5 bases and J by 4 bases, with 15 bases between them. The germline V gene has CDR1 LNHDA and CDR2 SQIVND (reference sequence). The CDR3 nucleotides read TGTGCCAGTAGTGGATTCGGGGCGAATTACAATGAGCAGTTCTTC. Its protein is CASSGFGANYNEQFF.

This clone was recorded only once. This chain connects TRBV7-8 to TRBJ2-1; perhaps D is TRBD1 or TRBD2 (5 bases each). V dropped 1 base and J dropped 9 bases, with 10 bases sitting between them. From germline, CDR1 is SGHVS and CDR2 FQNEAQ. This CDR3 has 13 amino acids. The CDR3 region is CASSLDRDVEQFF. CDR3 nucleotides: TGTGCCAGCAGCTTAGACCGGGACGTTGAGCAGTTCTTC.

The V gene is TRBV5-1, the J gene TRBJ2-2; D might be TRBD2 (6 bases). The germline V and J ends were trimmed by 9 bases and 5 bases, with 17 bases remaining between them. The CDR3 extends over 14 amino acids. Germline V gene data show CDR1 as SGHRS and CDR2 as YFSETQ. CDR3 DNA sequence: TGCGCCACCAATCTGGGGGAGGCGACCGGGGAGCTGTTTTTT. Amino acid sequence: CATNLGEATGELFF.

This sequence joins TRBV5-6 and TRBJ1-2; D perhaps matches TRBD1 (5 bases). V lost 2 bases to trimming and J lost 6 bases, with 11 bases between them. This CDR3 region has 13 residues. Germline CDR1 and CDR2: SGHDT and YYEEEE. In DNA, the CDR3 is TGTGCCAGCAGCTTCGGCAGGGACCATGGCTACACCTTC. Protein product: CASSFGRDHGYTF.

This chain links TRBV7-9 with TRBJ2-1; 7 nucleotides align to TRBD2. V shed 5 bases, J shed 1 base, and the junction held 5 bases outside the gene matches. CDR1 SEHNR and CDR2 FQNEAQ come from the germline V gene (reference sequence). This CDR3 is built from 15 residues. This chain's CDR3 is CASSRRETSYNEQFF. The CDR3 DNA follows: TGTGCCAGCAGCCGGCGGGAGACGTCCTACAATGAGCAGTTCTTC.

About this clone itself: Within the sample, other DNA sequences also encode this same CDR3. This rearrangement joins TRBV5-1 to TRBJ2-2; D unclear. CDR1 and CDR2 from the germline V gene are SGHRS and YFSETQ. The CDR3 contains 14 residues. V was trimmed by 2 bases and J by 2 bases, leaving 7 bases between them. CDR3 DNA sequence: TGCGCCAGCAGCTTCGGAAGCAACACCGGGGAGCTGTTTTTT. It specifies CASSFGSNTGELFF.

The CDR3 loop reads CATGLFANIQYF. The CDR3 bases are TGTGCCACAGGATTATTTGCGAACATTCAGTACTTC. This chain links TRBV15 with TRBJ2-4, with D unresolved. This CDR3 is built from 12 residues. CDR1 is LNHNV and CDR2 is YYDKDF in the germline V gene (reference sequence). V lost 9 bases and J lost 7, with 13 bases in between. The full variable domain, with the rest looked up from reference TRBV15 and TRBJ2-4, is DAMVIQNPRYQVTQFGKPVTLSCSQTLNHNVMYWYQQKSSQAPKLLFHYYDKDFNNEADTPDNFQSRRPNTSFCFLDIRSPGLGDTAMYLCATGLFANIQYFGAGTRLSVL.

The chain couples TRBV29-1 to TRBJ1-3; TRBD1 is a possible D gene (6 bases). V dropped 6 bases and J dropped 0 bases, with 9 bases sitting between them. This CDR3 has 13 residues. Germline V gene data show CDR1 as SQVTM and CDR2 as ANQGSEA. The CDR3 loop is CSVGGGSGNTIYF. CDR3 sequence (DNA): TGCAGCGTAGGAGGGGGCTCTGGAAACACCATATATTTT.

In regard to this clone: Other DNA sequences in this specimen translate into the identical CDR3. This chain joins TRBV29-1 and TRBJ2-2; the D is unclear. There are 13 residues in the CDR3. With 6 bases removed from V and 1 base from J, the gap between germline ends came to 9 bases. Per the germline V gene, CDR1 is SQVTM and CDR2 is ANQGSEA. The CDR3 loop reads CSVGSGNTGELFF. Written as DNA, the CDR3 is TGCAGCGTCGGATCCGGGAACACCGGGGAGCTGTTTTTT.

The chain combines TRBV7-9 with TRBJ2-7; a possible D gene is TRBD2 (6 bases). Germline lookup yields CDR1 SEHNR and CDR2 FQNEAQ (reference sequence). The germline V and J ends were trimmed by 6 bases and 2 bases, with 14 bases remaining between them. The CDR3 covers 14 residues. The CDR3 DNA reads as TGTGCCAGCAGTTACGGGACTCCGGCCTACGAGCAGTACTTC. Translating it yields CASSYGTPAYEQYF.

The chain uses TRBV5-4 and TRBJ2-3; no reliable D call. Germline V gene data show CDR1 as SGHNT and CDR2 as YYREEE (reference sequence). V lost 4 bases to trimming and J lost 6 bases, with 15 bases between them. CDR3 length equals 14 residues. CDR3 bases: TGTGCCAGCAGCCCGAGGACGGATAAGGATACGCAGTATTTT. Encoded protein: CASSPRTDKDTQYF.

This clone was counted a single time. This chain uses TRBV28 with TRBJ2-7, with 8 bases fitting TRBD1. After removal of 7 bases from V and 9 bases from J, the junction contained 14 bases not matched to a gene. The CDR3 is 14 residues long. Germline CDR1 MDHEN, CDR2 SYDVKM. The CDR3: CASTPGQASGGQYF. The CDR3, as DNA: TGTGCCAGCACTCCGGGACAGGCTTCTGGGGGGCAGTACTTC.